This T cell receptor (beta chain) was recovered during a study of blood T cell repertoires in COVID-19. The overall study: Samples of COVID-19 (acute and convalescent) were obtained from the United States, Italy and Spain. T cells, B-cell-depleted T cells, or PBMCs provided the cDNA or gDNA that served as material.

TCRdb's table, derived via immunoSEQ multiplex PCR, lists solely in-frame clones and lacks some. The data show about 300,000 clones, approximately 92% seen once. Followed over time, Seattle patients had been enrolled while infection was active. Germline loops: CDR1 SNHLY, CDR2 FYNNEI. CDR3 length: 15 residues. The TCR originated in a young woman with COVID-19, enrolled during active disease. Sequencing was performed on peripheral blood. This chain connects TRBV2 to TRBJ2-5, with TRBD1 matching over 9 bases. Gene TRBJ2-7 matches the end of the DNA better, so the J call may be wrong. The chain's CDR3 is CASSREGTGSYEQYF. The CDR3, as DNA: TGTGCCAGCAGTCGAGAGGGGACAGGGTCCTACGAGCAGTACTTC.